This TCR beta chain stems from a study of blood T cell repertoires in COVID-19. V dropped 0 bases and J dropped 3; count of bases not matched to a gene: 7. There are 16 residues in the CDR3. The V gene's germline CDR1 is SEHNR and CDR2 FQNEAQ (reference sequence). Assay: immunoSEQ multiplex PCR; the TCRdb copy retains only in-frame clones and omits some. The repertoire holds about 250,000 clones, with about 86% as singletons. Sequencing was performed on peripheral blood. The TCR sequence derives from a man older than 75 with acute or convalescent COVID-19. The chain carries TRBV7-9 and TRBJ1-2, with 7 bases fitting TRBD1. CDR3 amino acids: CASSLAEGARYYGYTF. The CDR3 DNA reads as TGTGCCAGCAGCTTAGCGGAGGGGGCGCGGTACTATGGCTACACCTTC.